This TCR beta chain was sequenced for a study of cytomegalovirus exposure and HLA in healthy donors. About the research overall: In a later analysis, the roughly 120 validation repertoires were reported to have used the same platform as the roughly 610 first-cohort repertoires.

The donors were part of the validation cohort, which consisted of about 120 subjects and was separate from the first cohort of 666 subjects. Method: immunoSEQ multiplex PCR; TCRdb's copy keeps in-frame clones and lacks some. Here the sample spans 150,000 to 200,000 clones, roughly three quarters being singletons. V lost 2 bases to trimming and J lost 8 bases; unmatched junction nucleotides: 9. There are 16 residues in the CDR3. Germline-derived CDR1 and CDR2 are MNHEY and SVGAGI. The chain recombines TRBV6-5 with TRBJ2-1; 10 bases are shared with TRBD2. Sequencing input: PBMCs. The receptor was isolated from a woman between 25 and 40 years old in good health and CMV-seronegative. In nucleotides, the CDR3 is TGTGCCAGCAGTTACGAAGGGACTAGCGCTTATTATGAGCAGTTCTTC. Protein: CASSYEGTSAYYEQFF.